The clone carrying this T cell receptor (beta chain) was detected a few times. Its antigen is still unknown. It was RNA transcripts that yielded the amplified TCR beta CDR3 regions. The study used the HTBI primer set for a first-round RT-PCR of the TCR CDR3. A single record per CDR3 protein comes from TCRdb applying MiXCR to the multiplex PCR reads. The sample records fewer than 400,000 distinct CDR3 sequences, around 15% being singletons. The record originates from a study of T cells in Graves' hyperthyroidism and ophthalmopathy. Whole-study context: Once the initial diagnosis was made, peripheral blood was obtained before any treatment.

The study based diagnoses on clinical symptoms, serum thyroxine and TRAb, thyroid ultrasound and orbital computed tomography. Findings and limits, study-wide: A model using 13 V-J features told ophthalmopathy apart from stable hyperthyroidism. Most expanded thyroid clonotypes above 0.001 recurred in blood.

The CDR3 is 15 amino acids. Per the germline V gene, CDR1 is MNHNS and CDR2 is SASEGT. V was shortened by 6 bases and J by 4 bases, with 16 bases between the two germline ends. This chain links TRBV6-1 with TRBJ2-1, with a tentative D call TRBD1 (6 bases). What was sequenced was blood. This TCR was recovered from a man aged 50-60 years with Graves' ophthalmopathy. CDR3 sequence (DNA): TGTGCCAGCAGCCGCACCCCGGACAGTTACAATGAGCAGTTCTTC. Protein sequence: CASSRTPDSYNEQFF.